Sequencing of this T cell receptor (beta chain) was carried out in a study of blood T cell repertoires in COVID-19. Study summary: T cells, B-cell-depleted T cells, or PBMCs supplied cDNA or gDNA.

The CDR3 length is 16 residues. Trimming cost V 6 bases and J 2 bases; bases outside gene matches: 12. From germline, CDR1 is SGHTA and CDR2 FQGNSA. Patients from Seattle were sampled longitudinally, starting during active infection. In the authors' workflow: Nucleated cell counts were estimated from reference gene primer amplification. Method: immunoSEQ multiplex PCR; TCRdb's copy keeps in-frame clones and lacks some. D and trimming come from the DNA, and the V and J calls and clone size come from that table. The sample records tens of thousands of clones, about nine tenths being singletons. This receptor was obtained from a woman aged 80 or older with COVID-19, enrolled during active disease. The V gene is TRBV7-2, the J gene TRBJ2-7, with TRBD2 identical over 8 bases. The sample comprised peripheral blood. For the CDR3, the DNA is TGTGCCAGCAGATTACGGGCGGGACTAGTCCCCTACGAGCAGTACTTC. Its translation is CASRLRAGLVPYEQYF.